Each of the 24 T cell receptor beta chains below was sequenced from the same sample in a study of cytomegalovirus exposure and HLA in healthy donors. PCR primers comprised 60 Vbeta and 13 Jbeta primers. Assay used: immunoSEQ multiplex PCR; TCRdb lists only in-frame clones, some missing. Altogether under 130,000 clones are present, roughly three quarters being singletons, with the ten largest covering roughly a tenth. Sequencing was done on a sample of PBMCs. These receptors were taken from a man aged 35-49 years in good health and CMV-seropositive.

The chain employs TRBV9 and TRBJ1-4; D remains unclear. This CDR3 comprises 12 residues. V was clipped by 4 bases and J by 7 bases, with 8 bases between them. Germline loops: CDR1 SGDLS, CDR2 YYNGEE. The chain's CDR3 is CASSPSPEKLFF. CDR3 in DNA: TGTGCCAGCAGCCCCTCTCCTGAAAAACTGTTTTTT.

The V gene is TRBV6-1, the J gene TRBJ2-2; D is perhaps TRBD1 (6 bases). The germline gives CDR1 MNHNS, CDR2 SASEGT. V lost 4 bases and J 0 bases, leaving 9 bases between the germline ends. The CDR3 has 15 residues. DNA of the CDR3: TGTGCCAGCAGTGTGTGGACAGCGAACACCGGGGAGCTGTTTTTT. It is translated as CASSVWTANTGELFF.

The chain is built from TRBV19 and TRBJ2-5; D perhaps matches TRBD2 (6 bases). V lost 5 bases to trimming and J lost 3 bases, with 16 bases between them. CDR1 and CDR2 (germline): LNHDA, SQIVND (reference sequence). CDR3 length equals 15 residues. DNA of the CDR3: TGTGCCAGTAGTGCGGGACTTACAAGTGAAGAGACCCAGTACTTC. This codes for CASSAGLTSEETQYF. Together with reference TRBV19 and TRBJ2-5, the CDR3 gives the full variable domain: DGGITQSPKYLFRKEGQNVTLSCEQNLNHDAMYWYRQDPGQGLRLIYYSQIVNDFQKGDIAEGYSVSREKKESFPLTVTSAQKNPTAFYLCASSAGLTSEETQYFGPGTRLLVL.

This clone was seen only a few times. The CDR3 region has the DNA TGTGCCAGCAGCCCACGGGTTTCCACAGATACGCAGTATTTT. Its translation is CASSPRVSTDTQYF. The rearrangement links TRBV9 to TRBJ2-3; D gene uncertain. This CDR3 spans 14 amino acids. Trimming cost V 4 bases and J 2 bases, with 11 bases left between them. CDR1 and CDR2 from the germline V gene are SGDLS and YYNGEE.

This clone was seen only once. V gene TRBV7-9 combines with J gene TRBJ2-7, with D possibly matching TRBD2 (5 bases). V was clipped by 5 bases and J by 3 bases, with 11 bases between them. The germline V gene encodes CDR1 SEHNR and CDR2 FQNEAQ (reference sequence). The CDR3 is 13 residues long. The CDR3 loop reads CASSLEDFYEQYF. In DNA, the CDR3 is TGTGCCAGCAGCCTCGAGGACTTCTACGAGCAGTACTTC.

The chain combines TRBV2 with TRBJ2-7; 7 positions match TRBD2. The CDR3 sequence is 15 residues long. After removal of 11 bases from V and 1 base from J, the junction contained 14 bases not matched to a gene. The germline gives CDR1 SNHLY, CDR2 FYNNEI. CDR3 DNA sequence: TGTGCCGGGGGACCCGGACTAGTCAGTTCCTACGAGCAGTACTTC. It yields the protein CAGGPGLVSSYEQYF.

CDR3 in amino acids: CASSIEEGVETQYF. As DNA, the CDR3 is TGTGCCAGCAGCATAGAAGAGGGGGTTGAGACCCAGTACTTC. This chain links TRBV21-1 with TRBJ2-5; the DNA was not compared with TRBD1, the D call given in the table. TRBV21-1 is annotated as a pseudogene. The CDR3 is made up of 14 amino acids.

With respect to this clone: An end of the junction differs from the germline gene, which may be a read error. The chain uses TRBV6-5 and TRBJ1-1, with TRBD1 identical over 10 bases. The germline V gene has CDR1 MNHEY and CDR2 SVGAGI. CDR3 length: 15 residues. The CDR3 coding sequence is TGTGCCGGCAGGGGGTTGACAGGGGGCGGGACTGAAGCTTTCTTT. It codes for CAGRGLTGGGTEAFF.

The chain is built from TRBV27 and TRBJ2-7; possible D gene TRBD1, 6 bases. The CDR3 is 16 residues long. V was trimmed by 4 bases and J by 0 bases, leaving 16 bases between them. Per the germline V gene, CDR1 is MNHEY and CDR2 is SMNVEV (reference sequence). The CDR3, as DNA: TGTGCCAGCAGTTCAACCCCCGGGACATTCTCCTACGAGCAGTACTTC. It is translated as CASSSTPGTFSYEQYF.

This chain joins TRBV5-4 and TRBJ2-5; possibly TRBD2 for D (7 bases). From germline, CDR1 is SGHNT and CDR2 YYREEE (reference sequence). The CDR3 is made up of 15 amino acids. The V gene lost 4 bases and the J gene lost 2 bases, with 15 bases spanning the gap. The CDR3 DNA reads TGTGCCAGCAGCCAGGCTAGGGGGGGGCAAGAGACCCAGTACTTC. This sequence encodes CASSQARGGQETQYF.

The chain's CDR3 is CASSLASGTDTQYF. The CDR3 bases are TGTGCCAGCAGCTTAGCTAGCGGCACAGATACGCAGTATTTT. The J gene is TRBJ2-3, the V gene TRBV7-2; possible D gene TRBD2, 5 bases. CDR3 size: 14 residues. V lost 0 bases, J lost 1 base, and 5 bases lay in between. The germline V gene encodes CDR1 SGHTA and CDR2 FQGNSA.

This clone was recorded a few times. The chain uses TRBV6-5 and TRBJ2-2, with 8 positions matching TRBD1. V lost 6 bases and J lost 3; bases outside the gene matches: 3. The CDR3 consists of 14 residues. Germline V gene data show CDR1 as MNHEY and CDR2 as SVGAGI. CDR3 bases: TGTGCCAGCAGCCCGACAGGGGACACCGGGGAGCTGTTTTTT. Its translation is CASSPTGDTGELFF.

This chain links TRBV9 with TRBJ2-3, with unresolved D. The V and J ends lost 3 bases and 4 bases respectively, with 12 bases between them. The CDR3 covers 14 residues. Germline V gene data show CDR1 as SGDLS and CDR2 as YYNGEE. The CDR3 is CASSARSGADTQYF. The CDR3, as DNA: TGTGCCAGCAGCGCCCGATCCGGAGCAGATACGCAGTATTTT.

This chain joins TRBV7-9 and TRBJ1-2, with 8 bases that match TRBD1. The germline V gene has CDR1 SEHNR and CDR2 FQNEAQ (reference sequence). The V and J ends lost 3 bases and 0 bases, in that order; junction bases with no gene match: 6. The CDR3 runs to 16 residues. CDR3: CASSLNPGGTNYGYTF. CDR3 DNA sequence: TGTGCCAGCAGCTTGAACCCAGGGGGCACTAACTATGGCTACACCTTC.

There are a few counts of this clone. This chain uses TRBV6-5 with TRBJ1-2, with TRBD1 matching over 11 bases. Germline-derived CDR1 and CDR2 are MNHEY and SVGAGI. V lost 2 bases, J lost 4 bases, and 6 bases stayed unmatched. The CDR3 is made up of 16 amino acids. Written as DNA, the CDR3 is TGTGCCAGCAGTTACGTTAGGACAGGGGGCAGCTATGGCTACACCTTC. Translation: CASSYVRTGGSYGYTF.

This clone was seen ten or more times. This chain links TRBV5-5 with TRBJ1-4; no clear D gene. The CDR3 runs 14 residues. Germline V CDR1 and CDR2: SGHKS, YYEKEE (reference sequence). V lost 4 bases, J lost 0 bases, and 7 bases lay in between. Written as DNA, the CDR3 is TGTGCCAGCAGCCCGTCCCCAACTAATGAAAAACTGTTTTTT. This encodes CASSPSPTNEKLFF.

Here the CDR3 DNA reads TGTGCCAGCAGCCCCCTAGCGGGAGGGCCGGACATTCAGTACTTC. As protein: CASSPLAGGPDIQYF. The chain has TRBV11-2 and TRBJ2-4; 12 bases are a match to TRBD2. CDR3 length: 15 residues. In germline, CDR1 is SGHAT, CDR2 FQNNGV. The junction had 7 bases not matched to a gene; V was cut back by 5 bases and J by 8 bases.

There are many counts of this clone. This chain connects TRBV7-3 to TRBJ2-1, with TRBD1 matching 9 bases. The junction had 6 bases not matched to a gene; V was cut back by 4 bases and J by 14 bases. Germline assignment: CDR1 SGHTA and CDR2 FQGTGA. The CDR3 extends over 12 amino acids. The CDR3 region is CASSSSGQGKFF. The DNA for the CDR3 is TGTGCCAGCAGCTCGTCAGGACAGGGGAAGTTCTTC.

The sample holds one count of this clone. V usage is TRBV7-8 and J usage is TRBJ2-7; 9 positions agree with TRBD1. The CDR3 is 15 amino acids. Germline lookup yields CDR1 SGHVS and CDR2 FQNEAQ. With 5 bases clipped from V and 5 bases from J, the junction kept 10 bases outside the gene matches. In nucleotides, the CDR3 is TGTGCCAGCAGCCCCGGACAGGGGCGCGTCCACGAGCAGTACTTC. This gives the protein CASSPGQGRVHEQYF.

The chain combines TRBV6-4 with TRBJ2-2; 11 positions match TRBD2. The V gene's germline CDR1 is MRHNA and CDR2 SNTAGT. The ends lost 2 bases at V and 5 bases at J; junction bases unmatched: 7. CDR3 length: 17 amino acids. CDR3 residues: CASSDSGTSGNTGELFF. CDR3 sequence (DNA): TGTGCCAGCAGTGACAGCGGGACTAGCGGTAATACCGGGGAGCTGTTTTTT.

V usage is TRBV27 and J usage is TRBJ2-1; 12 nucleotides line up with TRBD2. V lost 4 bases and J lost 0; bases outside the gene matches: 7. Per germline, CDR1 MNHEY and CDR2 SMNVEV (reference sequence). The CDR3 contains 18 residues. CDR3 region: CASSSIGLAGFSYNEQFF. In DNA, the CDR3 is TGTGCCAGCAGTTCAATCGGACTAGCGGGGTTCTCCTACAATGAGCAGTTCTTC.

This clone was counted only a few times. V usage is TRBV5-1 and J usage is TRBJ2-1, with D possibly TRBD2 on 6 matching bases. CDR3 length equals 13 residues. The germline gives CDR1 SGHRS, CDR2 YFSETQ. V lost 0 bases and J lost 7, with 8 bases in between. The CDR3 DNA reads TGCGCCAGCAGCTTGGAAGGGAGGAATGAGCAGTTCTTC. Encoded protein: CASSLEGRNEQFF.

The chain uses TRBV7-9 and TRBJ2-1; TRBD2 matches 9 bases. V shed 2 bases and J 3 bases; nucleotides not matched to a gene: 8. CDR1 is SEHNR and CDR2 is FQNEAQ in the germline V gene (reference sequence). The CDR3 runs to 17 residues. The CDR3 sequence: CASSLIGLAGIYNEQFF. CDR3 DNA: TGTGCCAGCAGCTTAATCGGGCTAGCGGGAATCTACAATGAGCAGTTCTTC.

V usage is TRBV5-6 and J usage is TRBJ2-3; D is unresolved. Germline V lookup: CDR1 SGHDT, CDR2 YYEEEE. This CDR3 has 15 amino acids. The V end was cut by 2 bases, the J end by 0 bases, with 10 bases between. This chain's CDR3 is CASSFRSISTDTQYF. The DNA for the CDR3 is TGTGCCAGCAGCTTTCGTAGTATTAGCACAGATACGCAGTATTTT.